One sample yielded the 5 T cell receptor beta chains listed below, sequenced in a study of T-cell reconstitution after alpha-beta-depleted transplantation in children. TCRbeta library preparation incorporated unique molecular identifiers. TCRdb independently ran MiXCR on the PCR reads; one entry per CDR3 protein. This sample has about 250,000 distinct CDR3 sequences, with roughly 25% found just once. The sequenced sample was PBMCs, mostly from graft donor cells, obtained 360 days after TCRalphabeta/CD19-depleted stem cell transplant. The receptors shown here come from a female patient aged 2-15 years who had a stem cell transplant for congenital amegakaryocytic thrombocytopenia, so the T cells may come from the graft donor.

The CDR3 DNA reads TGTGCCAGCGCCGAGACAGGGGGCACTACTAATGAAAAACTGTTTTTT. This gives the protein CASAETGGTTNEKLFF. This chain connects TRBV12-3 or TRBV12-4 to TRBJ1-4, with 10 bases lining up with TRBD1. The CDR3 extends over 16 amino acids. Unmatched junction bases numbered 8, after V lost 8 bases and J lost 2 bases.

This clonotype was seen more than once but under ten times. The rearrangement links TRBV12-3 or TRBV12-4 to TRBJ2-1, with D perhaps matching TRBD1 (7 bases). The CDR3 contains 14 residues. V dropped 6 bases and J dropped 10 bases, with 19 bases sitting between them. This CDR3 reads CASRLRRGQGEQFF. CDR3 in DNA: TGTGCCAGCAGACTGCGGAGGGGGCAAGGCGAGCAGTTCTTC.

The genes are TRBV20-1 and TRBJ1-4; D uncertain. Per the germline V gene, CDR1 is DFQATT and CDR2 is SNEGSKA (reference sequence). Trimming cost V 2 bases and J 3 bases, with 7 bases left between them. CDR3 length: 13 residues. The CDR3 DNA follows: TGCAGTGCTAGATCGACGGCTAATGAAAAACTGTTTTTT. Amino acid sequence: CSARSTANEKLFF.

The table lists this clonotype with a few counts. The chain has TRBV20-1 and TRBJ2-2, with D uncertain. CDR3 length: 12 amino acids. With 3 bases removed from V and 6 bases from J, the gap between germline ends came to 8 bases. Germline V gene data show CDR1 as DFQATT and CDR2 as SNEGSKA (reference sequence). CDR3 in amino acids: CSARRSAGELFF. The CDR3 DNA follows: TGCAGTGCTAGGAGGTCCGCCGGGGAGCTGTTTTTT.

This clonotype was found a few times. As DNA, the CDR3 is TGTGCCAGCAGCCCCTGGGCGGGAGGGCAGTTCTTC. This translates into CASSPWAGGQFF. The chain recombines TRBV28 with TRBJ2-1, with 8 bases aligning to TRBD2. Unmatched junction bases numbered 7, after V lost 6 bases and J lost 12 bases. Germline values: CDR1 MDHEN, CDR2 SYDVKM. This CDR3 has 12 residues. Looking up the rest from reference TRBV28 and TRBJ2-1 gives the full variable domain: DVKVTQSSRYLVKRTGEKVFLECVQDMDHENMFWYRQDPGLGLRLIYFSYDVKMKEKGDIPEGYSVSREKKERFSLILESASTNQTSMYLCASSPWAGGQFFGPGTRLTVL.